These T cell receptor beta chains were read from a single sample in a study of T cell responses to AZD1222 COVID-19 vaccine. TCRdb's table, derived via immunoSEQ multiplex PCR, lists solely in-frame clones and lacks some. Of 65,000 to 75,000 clones in the sample, about three quarters were seen once. This material consisted of peripheral blood, taken 28 days after the second AZD1222 dose. The receptor set was obtained from an adult who received the AZD1222 COVID-19 vaccine. CDR3s include the opening cysteine and the closing phenylalanine or tryptophan. D genes are given only for firm matches. Rows give clone size only sometimes, using once, few, many, or a class for an expanded clone.

D gene: .
J gene: TRBJ1-2
clone size: .
V gene: TRBV6-5
CDR3 DNA: TGTGCCAGCAGTTACTCCACGTTGTCATATGGCTACACCTTC
CDR3 protein: CASSYSTLSYGYTF

D gene: .
J gene: TRBJ1-1
clone size: few
V gene: TRBV15
CDR3 DNA: TGTGCCACCAGCCTCGTTCGGGGGCTTACTGAAGCTTTCTTT
CDR3 protein: CATSLVRGLTEAFF

D gene: .
J gene: TRBJ2-5
clone size: .
V gene: TRBV7-9
CDR3 DNA: TGTGCCAGCAGCGCCCGGACAGCGCTGCAAGAGACCCAGTACTTC
CDR3 protein: CASSARTALQETQYF

D gene: .
J gene: TRBJ1-1
clone size: .
V gene: TRBV19
CDR3 DNA: TGTGCCAGTAGTTCCTCGGCCCGGTTCATAATGAACACTGAAGCTTTCTTT
CDR3 protein: CASSSSARFIMNTEAFF

D gene: .
J gene: TRBJ1-4
clone size: .
V gene: TRBV30
CDR3 DNA: TGTGCCTCTACCGGGAATGGGTTGCGCGGTGAAAAACTGTTTTTT
CDR3 protein: CASTGNGLRGEKLFF

D gene: .
J gene: TRBJ1-1
clone size: .
V gene: TRBV6-5
CDR3 DNA: TGTGCCAGCAGTTCACTTTCAGGGGCCGCTGAAGCTTTCTTT
CDR3 protein: CASSSLSGAAEAFF

D gene: TRBD1
J gene: TRBJ1-5
clone size: .
V gene: TRBV29-1
CDR3 DNA: TGCAGCGTCGCGACAGGGATGAATCAGCCCCAGCATTTT
CDR3 protein: CSVATGMNQPQHF

D gene: TRBD1
J gene: TRBJ1-3
clone size: .
V gene: TRBV3-1/TRBV3-2
CDR3 DNA: TGTGCCAGCAGCCAAGGGGAGCGGACAGGGGTCGCTGGAAACACCATATATTTT
CDR3 protein: CASSQGERTGVAGNTIYF

D gene: .
J gene: TRBJ2-1
clone size: once
V gene: TRBV18
CDR3 DNA: TGTGCCAGCTCAGCGGAGGCGGTCAGTGAGCAGTTCTTC
CDR3 protein: CASSAEAVSEQFF

D gene: .
J gene: TRBJ1-1
clone size: .
V gene: TRBV14
CDR3 DNA: TGTGCCAGCAGCCTCGTTGTGGACACTGAAGCTTTCTTT
CDR3 protein: CASSLVVDTEAFF

D gene: TRBD1
J gene: TRBJ2-7
clone size: .
V gene: TRBV28
CDR3 DNA: TGTGCCAGCGCCAGACAGGGGGGCCTCTACGAGCAGTACTTC
CDR3 protein: CASARQGGLYEQYF

D gene: .
J gene: TRBJ1-2
clone size: .
V gene: TRBV23-1
CDR3 DNA: TGCGCCAGCACCCCACCCGGACACACCTTC
CDR3 protein: CASTPPGHTF

D gene: .
J gene: TRBJ1-5
clone size: .
V gene: TRBV27
CDR3 DNA: TGTGCCAGCAGGGGGGGGCAGGGTGCCAATCAGCCCCAGCATTTT
CDR3 protein: CASRGGQGANQPQHF

D gene: .
J gene: TRBJ2-5
clone size: .
V gene: TRBV28
CDR3 DNA: TGTGCCAGCGGTCCGCAACGGGAGACCCAGTACTTC
CDR3 protein: CASGPQRETQYF

D gene: .
J gene: TRBJ1-6
clone size: .
V gene: TRBV9
CDR3 DNA: TGTGCCAGCAGCCGACTTGGGTCACCCCTCCACTTT
CDR3 protein: CASSRLGSPLHF

D gene: .
J gene: TRBJ2-1
clone size: .
V gene: TRBV4-3
CDR3 DNA: TGCGCCAGCAGCCAACAGAAACTAGTAACGAATGAGCAGTTCTTC
CDR3 protein: CASSQQKLVTNEQFF

D gene: TRBD2
J gene: TRBJ2-3
clone size: .
V gene: TRBV28
CDR3 DNA: TGTGCCAGCAGTTTAACTGGGACTAGCGGAACTAGCACAGATACGCAGTATTTT
CDR3 protein: CASSLTGTSGTSTDTQYF

D gene: TRBD1
J gene: TRBJ2-2
clone size: .
V gene: TRBV5-1
CDR3 DNA: TGCGCCAGCACCGGACAGGCCGTCGACACCGGGGAGCTGTTTTTT
CDR3 protein: CASTGQAVDTGELFF

D gene: .
J gene: TRBJ2-2
clone size: .
V gene: TRBV12-3/TRBV12-4
CDR3 DNA: TGTGCCAGCATTATGAACACCGGGGAGCTGTTTTTT
CDR3 protein: CASIMNTGELFF

D gene: .
J gene: TRBJ2-3
clone size: few
V gene: TRBV7-8
CDR3 DNA: TGTGCCAGCAGTAACGTGCAGGGCCCCCTAGATACGCAGTATTTT
CDR3 protein: CASSNVQGPLDTQYF

D gene: .
J gene: TRBJ2-1
clone size: .
V gene: TRBV19
CDR3 DNA: TGTGCCAGTAGTATGGGGGCAGAGCAGTTCTTC
CDR3 protein: CASSMGAEQFF

D gene: .
J gene: TRBJ1-1
clone size: .
V gene: TRBV11-3
CDR3 DNA: TGTGCCAGCAGTCGGAACATGAACACTGAAGCTTTCTTT
CDR3 protein: CASSRNMNTEAFF

D gene: .
J gene: TRBJ1-1
clone size: .
V gene: TRBV19
CDR3 DNA: TGTGCCAGTAGTTGGGCAAACACTGAAGCTTTCTTT
CDR3 protein: CASSWANTEAFF

D gene: .
J gene: TRBJ2-1
clone size: .
V gene: TRBV16
CDR3 DNA: TGTGCCAGCAGCCAATCCCCCAGGAATGAGCAGTTCTTC
CDR3 protein: CASSQSPRNEQFF

D gene: .
J gene: TRBJ2-2
clone size: .
V gene: TRBV4-1
CDR3 DNA: TGCGCCAGCAGCCAAGAGTCTGCGGTAACCGGGGAGCTGTTTTTT
CDR3 protein: CASSQESAVTGELFF

D gene: TRBD1
J gene: TRBJ2-1
clone size: .
V gene: TRBV19
CDR3 DNA: TGTGCCAGTAGTATTTGGGACAGCCCCTACAATGAGCAGTTCTTC
CDR3 protein: CASSIWDSPYNEQFF

D gene: TRBD2
J gene: TRBJ2-1
clone size: .
V gene: TRBV3-1/TRBV3-2
CDR3 DNA: TGTGCCAGCAGCCAAGCTAGCGGGGTAGTCTATGAGCAGTTCTTC
CDR3 protein: CASSQASGVVYEQFF

D gene: .
J gene: TRBJ2-2
clone size: .
V gene: TRBV7-6
CDR3 DNA: TGTGCCAGCAGCTCCCAGCAGGCTAGCAGGACCGGGGAGCTGTTTTTT
CDR3 protein: CASSSQQASRTGELFF